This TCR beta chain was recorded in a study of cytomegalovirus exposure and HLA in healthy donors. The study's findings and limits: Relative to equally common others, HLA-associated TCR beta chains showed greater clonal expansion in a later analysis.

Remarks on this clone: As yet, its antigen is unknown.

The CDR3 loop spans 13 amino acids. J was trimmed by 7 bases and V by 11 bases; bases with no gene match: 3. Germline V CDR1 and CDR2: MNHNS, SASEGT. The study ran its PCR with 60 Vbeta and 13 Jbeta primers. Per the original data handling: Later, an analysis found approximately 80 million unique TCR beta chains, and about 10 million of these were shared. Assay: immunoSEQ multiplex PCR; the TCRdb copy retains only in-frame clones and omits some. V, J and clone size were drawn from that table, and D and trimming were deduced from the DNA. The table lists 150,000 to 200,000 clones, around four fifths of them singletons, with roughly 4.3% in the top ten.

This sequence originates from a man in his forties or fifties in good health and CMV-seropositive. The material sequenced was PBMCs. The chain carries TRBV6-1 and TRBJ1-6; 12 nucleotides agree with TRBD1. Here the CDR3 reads CAGTGGQNSPLHF. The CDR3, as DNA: TGTGCCGGGACAGGGGGCCAAAATTCACCCCTCCACTTT.